This paragraph reports one T cell receptor beta chain. The antigen it recognizes is unknown. No quality values exist for individual bases; no much larger clone is one base distant. The data belong to a study of blood T cell repertoires in COVID-19 (dated by TCRdb to 2018 to 2020). General notes on the study: Collaborator samples came from the United States, Italy and Spain and covered acute and convalescent phases of COVID-19. The material from the prospective study consisted of cDNA or gDNA derived from T cells, B-cell-depleted T cells, or PBMCs. Where HLA class I and class II types were available, the types were taken from metadata supplied by the sample provider, not from assay-based typing. A freely available public database, intended as a resource for researchers studying the immune response to SARS-CoV-2, is where the repertoires were released. Deeply sampled blood TCRbeta repertoires from subjects exposed to, actively infected with, or recovered from COVID-19 were included in the dataset. A de-identified subject ID, COVID-19 status, age in years and sex were almost always included in the sample metadata. The samples were drawn from two sources: the first 160 participants of the ongoing ImmuneRACE study, and over 1,000 subjects contributed by 6 global collaborators. Summary of the overall study and its limitations: How much clinical and demographic metadata was included differed by source and by participant, and the metadata was provided uncurated.

The immunoSEQ Assay, a bias-controlled multiplex PCR, was used to amplify TCRbeta CDR3 regions from genomic DNA. As for the original processing: Within the assay, amplification of reference gene primers was used to estimate how many nucleated cells each sample contained. Sequence reads were collapsed and filtered to measure the absolute abundance of every unique TCRbeta CDR3 rearrangement. For each sample, productive Simpson clonality was calculated as the square root of Simpson's diversity index across productive rearrangements. The table was pulled from immuneACCESS by TCRdb, which kept in-frame rearrangements only. Such tables lose some clones; where checked, under half of the loss comes from unresolved V genes, and the rest has no known cause. D and trimming come from the DNA, and the V and J calls and clone size come from that table. Recorded for this sample are 110,000 or so clones; roughly 85% of them occurred a single time. About 13% of the sample comes from the top ten.

Whole blood was collected in K2EDTA tubes by collaborating institutions according to the institutions' own protocols. For TCRbeta analysis, collaborators shipped samples in one of three forms: frozen whole blood, isolated PBMCs, or DNA extracted from either of those sample types. Sequenced material: peripheral blood. The receptor was isolated from a human donor in a cohort sampled during active COVID-19.

The CDR3 region has the sequence CASSQPDGTGYGYTF. The DNA sequence reads TGCGCCAGCAGCCAACCCGACGGGACAGGGTATGGCTACACCTTC. This chain is built from TRBV4-3 and TRBJ1-2, and 9 bases in between align with TRBD1. Trimmed from V: 2 bases; trimmed from J: 5 bases; junction bases lacking a gene match: 6. The CDR3 goes from the cysteine to the phenylalanine over 15 residues. Only the CDR3 part of the read is kept: 45 bases, read in frame from the first base. CDR1 LGHNA and CDR2 YSLEER were looked up in the germline V gene.